The entry below gives a single T cell receptor (beta chain) sequence along with its context. Enrolled during active infection, Seattle patients were then followed longitudinally. The sample belongs to a study of blood T cell repertoires in COVID-19. Study information: COVID-19 samples from acute and convalescent phases originated in the United States, Italy and Spain. T cells, B-cell-depleted T cells, or PBMCs provided the cDNA or gDNA that served as material.

CDR3 length: 13 residues. With 3 bases clipped from V and 3 bases from J, the junction kept 1 base outside the gene matches. Germline V gene data show CDR1 as MRHNA and CDR2 as SNTAGT. In the original processing: By means of reference gene primer amplification, nucleated cell counts were estimated. Libraries were prepared by immunoSEQ multiplex PCR; TCRdb keeps only in-frame clonotypes and omits some of them. The V and J calls and clone size come from that table; D and trimming were worked out from the DNA. The sample carries 250,000 to 300,000 clones, 70% to 90% recorded once. This clonotype was obtained from a woman aged 25-40 years with COVID-19, enrolled during active disease. What was sequenced was peripheral blood. The chain has TRBV6-4 and TRBJ2-5; 7 nucleotides match TRBD2. This CDR3 is CASSEGGEETQYF. The DNA of the CDR3 is TGTGCCAGCAGTGAGGGGGGGGAAGAGACCCAGTACTTC.